Given below is one T cell receptor beta chain in context. How the authors handled the data: Reference gene primer amplification yielded estimated nucleated cell counts. Generated by immunoSEQ multiplex PCR, the TCRdb table keeps only in-frame clones and is missing some. The V and J calls and the clone size are those of that table, but D and trimming were determined from the DNA. The sample includes 350,000 to 450,000 clones, approximately 91% seen only once; the top ten take roughly 0.9%. The data originate from a study of blood T cell repertoires in COVID-19. Looking at the study overall: Acute and convalescent COVID-19 specimens originated in the United States, Italy and Spain.

This study enrolled people aged roughly 18 to 90 from 20 to 25 US geographic areas. Germline loops: CDR1 KGHSH, CDR2 LQKENI. The CDR3 totals 17 residues. J was trimmed by 0 bases and V by 3 bases; bases with no gene match: 6. This clonotype was sampled from a woman in her forties who had been exposed to COVID-19. Sequences were obtained from PBMCs or T cells enriched from blood (not recorded which). The rearrangement joins TRBV18 to TRBJ1-3; 9 nucleotides match TRBD1. CDR3 sequence: CASSPSGTGLSGNTIYF. The CDR3 DNA sequence: TGTGCCAGCTCACCTTCGGGGACAGGGCTCTCTGGAAACACCATATATTTT.